Following are 6 T cell receptor beta chains from one sample sequenced in a study of T cells in Graves' hyperthyroidism and ophthalmopathy. Amplification targeted TCR beta CDR3 regions from RNA transcripts. The primer set for the first-round RT-PCR of the TCR CDR3 was HTBI. In TCRdb, the multiplex PCR reads were re-called with MiXCR into one record per CDR3 protein. Counted here are fewer than 550,000 distinct CDR3 sequences, roughly a quarter occurring once; the ten biggest clones make up 11%. Sequenced: blood. The receptors originated from a woman aged 30 to 39 with Graves' ophthalmopathy.

At least ten counts were recorded for this clonotype. The J gene is TRBJ1-2, the V gene TRBV6-1, with a weak D call TRBD1 (5 bases). CDR1 and CDR2 (germline): MNHNS, SASEGT. The V and J ends lost 1 base and 8 bases respectively, with 14 bases between them. This CDR3 region has 14 residues. The CDR3 region is CASSEEWGVGGYTF. Here the CDR3 DNA reads TGTGCCAGCAGTGAAGAATGGGGGGTGGGAGGCTACACCTTC.

This sequence joins TRBV6-5 and TRBJ2-7, with 10 bases identical to TRBD1. The V segment lost 4 bases and the J segment 3 bases; nucleotides outside the gene matches: 6. Germline V gene sequence: CDR1 MNHEY, CDR2 SVGAGI. The CDR3 contains 15 residues. CDR3 region: CASSFPGTGVYEQYF. CDR3 bases: TGTGCCAGCAGTTTCCCCGGGACAGGGGTCTACGAGCAGTACTTC.

The chain links TRBV12-3 or TRBV12-4 to TRBJ1-5; D gene unclear. The CDR3 covers 15 residues. V was shortened by 0 bases and J by 1 base, with 7 bases between the two germline ends. CDR3 protein: CASSLALDSNQPQHF. The CDR3 DNA reads TGTGCCAGCAGTTTAGCGTTGGACAGCAATCAGCCCCAGCATTTT.

This clonotype occurred a few times. This may stem from a read error, because a much larger clone lies one nucleotide away. The V and J genes are TRBV6-1 and TRBJ1-5; D ambiguous. Germline V lookup: CDR1 MNHNS, CDR2 SASEGT. Trimming removed 6 bases from V and 6 bases from J, with 18 bases in between. CDR3 length: 15 residues. The CDR3 coding sequence is TGTGCCAGCAGATTCACGGCAGTTTTCATTCAGCCCCAGCATTTT. Encoded protein: CASRFTAVFIQPQHF.

This clonotype was seen many times. This chain uses TRBV29-1 with TRBJ1-2, with D possibly TRBD1 on 6 matching bases. CDR1 SQVTM and CDR2 ANQGSEA come from the germline V gene. Trimming shortened V by 6 bases and J by 6 bases, and 20 bases separated the two germline ends. CDR3 length: 14 residues. CDR3 DNA: TGCAGCGTGCCCCCGCGGCAGGGGTATGATGGCTACACCTTC. Protein: CSVPPRQGYDGYTF.

This clonotype was seen many times. The chain is built from TRBV11-2 and TRBJ2-2, with 9 bases identical to TRBD1. This CDR3 region has 16 residues. V was clipped by 6 bases and J by 2 bases; unmatched bases: 7. Germline-derived CDR1 and CDR2 are SGHAT and FQNNGV. Written as DNA, the CDR3 is TGTGCCAGCAGAGGACAGGGGTCCATTAACACCGGGGAGCTGTTTTTT. Its translation is CASRGQGSINTGELFF. Full variable domain (rest looked up from reference TRBV11-2 and TRBJ2-2): EAGVAQSPRYKIIEKRQSVAFWCNPISGHATLYWYQQILGQGPKLLIQFQNNGVVDDSQLPKDRFSAERLKGVDSTLKIQPAKLEDSAVYLCASRGQGSINTGELFFGEGSRLTVL.